Sequencing of this TCR beta chain was carried out in a study of radiation and T cells in renal cell carcinoma. This clone has more than one count but fewer than ten. The antigen is undetermined. Study observations and caveats: In blood, top tumor clones expanded by 2 weeks, shrinking by 4.

TCRdb keeps only in-frame clones here, not all; method: immunoSEQ multiplex PCR. This sample yields approximately 110,000 clones, of which 80% to 85% are seen a single time; around 2.8% belongs to the top ten. As for time point: baseline pretreatment blood. Stated treatment: 15 Gy SBRT to primary tumor, nephrectomy 4 weeks later. This TCR was sampled from a woman in her fifties or sixties with renal cell carcinoma. The source material was blood, sampled from a patient whose treatment included radiotherapy and nephrectomy.

DNA of the CDR3: TGTGCCAGCAGTAAGCTCGGGGGCACCTATAATTCACCCCTCCACTTT. It encodes CASSKLGGTYNSPLHF. The chain combines TRBV27 with TRBJ1-6; D may be TRBD1 (6 bases). V was trimmed by 5 bases and J by 2 bases, leaving 13 bases between them. CDR3 length: 16 amino acids. Germline-derived CDR1 and CDR2 are MNHEY and SMNVEV (reference sequence).